Each of the 21 T cell receptor beta chains below was sequenced from the same sample in a study of cytomegalovirus exposure and HLA in healthy donors. In the PCR, 60 Vbeta and 13 Jbeta primers were used. Sequencing used immunoSEQ multiplex PCR; TCRdb keeps in-frame clones, though not all of them. The sample has approximately 110,000 clones; 73% are singletons. Sequencing input: PBMCs. The receptors stem from a man in his sixties in good health and CMV-seropositive.

This rearrangement joins TRBV10-3 to TRBJ1-4; TRBD1 aligns across 7 bases. Trimming removed 0 bases from V and 2 bases from J; junction bases left unmatched: 3. The CDR3 has 16 residues. CDR1 ENHRY and CDR2 SYGVKD come from the germline V gene. The chain's CDR3 is CAISESKQGTNEKLFF. In nucleotides, the CDR3 is TGTGCCATCAGTGAGTCAAAACAGGGGACTAATGAAAAACTGTTTTTT.

The J gene is TRBJ1-6, the V gene TRBV5-1; the match to TRBD1 covers 10 bases. Germline values: CDR1 SGHRS, CDR2 YFSETQ. The length of the CDR3 is 16 residues. J gave up 10 bases and V 0 bases, and 7 bases lay outside the gene matches. Here the CDR3 reads CASSLGRDRGYSPLHF. The CDR3 coding sequence is TGCGCCAGCAGCTTGGGTCGGGACAGGGGATACTCACCCCTCCACTTT.

V gene TRBV19 combines with J gene TRBJ2-5, with 11 bases that match TRBD1. From germline, CDR1 is LNHDA and CDR2 SQIVND (reference sequence). This CDR3 has 14 amino acids. The J segment lost 5 bases and the V segment lost 3 bases, leaving 2 bases of the junction unmatched. The CDR3 region is CASSMDRGRETQYF. The CDR3 DNA reads as TGTGCCAGTAGTATGGACAGGGGGCGGGAGACCCAGTACTTC.

CDR3 DNA sequence: TGTGCCAGCAGCCTCGGACGGGACACAGATACGCAGTATTTT. Encoded protein: CASSLGRDTDTQYF. The V and J genes are TRBV9 and TRBJ2-3, with a tentative D call TRBD2 (5 bases). Germline V gene data show CDR1 as SGDLS and CDR2 as YYNGEE. Trimming removed 4 bases at V and 2 bases at J, with 11 bases between. The CDR3 covers 14 residues.

The V and J genes are TRBV2 and TRBJ1-1; a weak D match, TRBD1 (5 bases). The CDR3 has 14 amino acids. Looked up from germline, CDR1 is SNHLY and CDR2 is FYNNEI. V was cut by 6 bases and J by 3 bases, with 14 bases left in between. CDR3 bases: TGTGCCAGCAGCCCGGTGTGGGGGGACACTGAAGCTTTCTTT. This gives the protein CASSPVWGDTEAFF.

This chain uses TRBV5-1 with TRBJ2-7; TRBD2 aligns across 10 bases. V was pared by 2 bases and J by 0 bases, with 2 bases of the junction left unmatched. CDR3 length: 15 residues. CDR1 SGHRS and CDR2 YFSETQ come from the germline V gene. The CDR3 loop is CASSFASGSSYEQYF. The CDR3 bases are TGCGCCAGCAGCTTTGCTAGCGGGAGCTCCTACGAGCAGTACTTC.

The sample holds a few counts of this clone. The V call is TRBV5-4, the J call TRBJ2-3, with TRBD1 identical over 7 bases. In germline, CDR1 is SGHNT, CDR2 YYREEE (reference sequence). The CDR3 loop spans 16 amino acids. The ends lost 2 bases at V and 1 base at J; junction bases unmatched: 7. The CDR3 nucleotides read TGTGCCAGCAGCTTTCCCCGAGGGGGCCGCACAGATACGCAGTATTTT. Protein: CASSFPRGGRTDTQYF.

J is TRBJ2-1 and V is TRBV19, with TRBD1 matching 8 bases. J gave up 9 bases and V 3 bases, and 7 bases lay outside the gene matches. From germline, CDR1 is LNHDA and CDR2 SQIVND (reference sequence). The CDR3 totals 14 residues. CDR3 protein: CASSIGTGVFEQFF. The CDR3 nucleotides read TGTGCCAGTAGTATTGGGACAGGAGTCTTTGAGCAGTTCTTC.

CDR3 loop: CASSSGTSGGAADTQYF. The CDR3 nucleotides read TGCGCCAGCAGCTCCGGGACTAGCGGGGGGGCCGCAGATACGCAGTATTTT. This rearrangement joins TRBV5-1 to TRBJ2-3; 16 nucleotides agree with TRBD2. Germline CDR1 is SGHRS and CDR2 is YFSETQ. This CDR3 contains 17 residues. V lost 3 bases to trimming and J lost 4 bases; unmatched junction nucleotides: 5.

The V call is TRBV30, the J call TRBJ2-5; a weak D match, TRBD1 (6 bases). The CDR3 loop spans 11 amino acids. Trimming left V 4 bases short and J 3 bases short, with 6 bases between. The germline CDR1 and CDR2 sequences are GTSNPN and SVGIG (reference sequence). The DNA of the CDR3 is TGTGCCTGGACAGGGGAAGAGACCCAGTACTTC. Its protein is CAWTGEETQYF.

The chain combines TRBV27 with TRBJ1-2; maybe TRBD1 (5 bases). V lost 3 bases to trimming and J lost 4 bases, with 12 bases between them. The CDR3 runs 14 residues. Per the germline V gene, CDR1 is MNHEY and CDR2 is SMNVEV (reference sequence). DNA of the CDR3: TGTGCCAGCAGTTTGGGGGGTGGGGTCTATGGCTACACCTTC. Translation: CASSLGGGVYGYTF.

The CDR3 protein is CATSRGIAGPDTQYF. CDR3 DNA sequence: TGTGCCACCAGCAGGGGGATAGCGGGGCCAGATACGCAGTATTTT. The V call is TRBV15, the J call TRBJ2-3; TRBD2 matches at 8 bases. The CDR3 consists of 15 residues. V gave up 3 bases and J gave up 4 bases; unmatched junction bases: 6. CDR1 and CDR2 from the germline V gene are LNHNV and YYDKDF (reference sequence).

The rearrangement links TRBV7-9 to TRBJ1-4, with 8 bases aligning to TRBD1. Germline assignment: CDR1 SEHNR and CDR2 FQNEAQ (reference sequence). V was clipped by 5 bases and J by 6 bases; unmatched bases: 11. The CDR3 is 16 residues long. This CDR3 is CASSPRAGQGDEKLFF. The CDR3 DNA follows: TGTGCCAGCAGCCCTAGGGCAGGACAGGGAGATGAAAAACTGTTTTTT. Drawing the rest from reference TRBV7-9 and TRBJ1-4, the complete variable domain is DTGVSQNPRHKITKRGQNVTFRCDPISEHNRLYWYRQTLGQGPEFLTYFQNEAQLEKSRLLSDRFSAERPKGSFSTLEIQRTEQGDSAMYLCASSPRAGQGDEKLFFGSGTQLSVL.

This clone was seen more than once but under ten times. The chain uses TRBV4-1 and TRBJ2-6, with D tentatively TRBD1 (6 bases). The V end was cut by 9 bases, the J end by 0 bases, with 15 bases between. The CDR3 loop spans 16 amino acids. Looked up from germline, CDR1 is MGHRA and CDR2 is YSYEKL. CDR3 residues: CASWGPTLSGANVLTF. In DNA, the CDR3 is TGCGCCAGTTGGGGGCCGACCCTCTCTGGGGCCAACGTCCTGACTTTC.

The rearrangement uses TRBV2 and TRBJ1-2, with no clear D. Germline values: CDR1 SNHLY, CDR2 FYNNEI. Trimming cost V 6 bases and J 3 bases, with 11 bases left between them. This CDR3 comprises 13 residues. The CDR3 is CASRDSGDYGYTF. CDR3 nucleotides: TGTGCCAGCAGGGACTCGGGAGACTATGGCTACACCTTC.

In nucleotides, the CDR3 is TGTGCCAGCAGCCCAGGTCCGGGGGGACCCTCCTACGAGCAGTACTTC. This sequence encodes CASSPGPGGPSYEQYF. The chain carries TRBV7-6 and TRBJ2-7, with 7 bases identical to TRBD2. V dropped 5 bases and J dropped 0; count of bases not matched to a gene: 10. CDR1 and CDR2 (germline): SGHVS, FNYEAQ. The CDR3 extends over 16 amino acids.

The rearrangement links TRBV5-1 to TRBJ1-1, with a possible D match to TRBD1 (5 bases). This CDR3 has 13 residues. Trimming took off 0 bases at V and 10 bases at J, with 13 bases between the two ends. Germline V gene sequence: CDR1 SGHRS, CDR2 YFSETQ. CDR3 region: CASSLAGLSSAFF. CDR3 DNA sequence: TGCGCCAGCAGCTTGGCGGGACTTTCGTCAGCTTTCTTT.

The chain uses TRBV5-1 and TRBJ1-4, with D possibly being TRBD1 (6 bases). The germline V gene has CDR1 SGHRS and CDR2 YFSETQ. The germline V and J ends were trimmed by 3 bases and 6 bases, with 12 bases remaining between them. The CDR3 sequence is 14 residues long. The CDR3 loop is CASSWGGGDEKLFF. CDR3 bases: TGCGCCAGCAGCTGGGGGGGCGGGGATGAAAAACTGTTTTTT.

The chain couples TRBV6-5 to TRBJ2-1, with TRBD1 matching over 7 bases. The germline gives CDR1 MNHEY, CDR2 SVGAGI. This CDR3 comprises 15 residues. V lost 4 bases, J lost 2 bases, and 5 bases stayed unmatched. The CDR3 sequence is CASSFSGGPYNEQFF. The DNA for the CDR3 is TGTGCCAGCAGTTTTTCAGGGGGTCCCTACAATGAGCAGTTCTTC.

V and J are TRBV30 and TRBJ1-6, with a tentative D call TRBD1 (5 bases). Trimming removed 2 bases from V and 8 bases from J, with 13 bases in between. This CDR3 is built from 14 residues. Per germline, CDR1 GTSNPN and CDR2 SVGIG (reference sequence). The CDR3, as DNA: TGTGCCTGGAGTTTCCGGGGGTCCTATTCACCCCTCCACTTT. Its translation: CAWSFRGSYSPLHF.

The V gene is TRBV7-3, the J gene TRBJ2-7; D is unresolved. Germline-derived CDR1 and CDR2 are SGHTA and FQGTGA. With 2 bases removed from V and 3 bases from J, the gap between germline ends came to 8 bases. This CDR3 has 13 amino acids. CDR3 in amino acids: CASSLGRSYEQYF. DNA of the CDR3: TGTGCCAGCAGCTTAGGTAGGAGCTACGAGCAGTACTTC.